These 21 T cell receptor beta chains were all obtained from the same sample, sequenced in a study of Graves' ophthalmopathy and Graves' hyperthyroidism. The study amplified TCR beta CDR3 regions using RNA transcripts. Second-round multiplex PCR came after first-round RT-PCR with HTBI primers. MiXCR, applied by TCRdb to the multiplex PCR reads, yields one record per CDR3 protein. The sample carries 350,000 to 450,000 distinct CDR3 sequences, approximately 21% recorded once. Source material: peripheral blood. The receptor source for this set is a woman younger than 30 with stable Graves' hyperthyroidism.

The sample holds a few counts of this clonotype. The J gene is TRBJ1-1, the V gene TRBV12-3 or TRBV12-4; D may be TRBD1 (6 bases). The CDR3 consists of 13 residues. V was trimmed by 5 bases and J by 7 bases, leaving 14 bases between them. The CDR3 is CASSISQGFEAFF. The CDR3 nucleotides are TGTGCCAGCAGTATATCCCAGGGGTTTGAAGCTTTCTTT.

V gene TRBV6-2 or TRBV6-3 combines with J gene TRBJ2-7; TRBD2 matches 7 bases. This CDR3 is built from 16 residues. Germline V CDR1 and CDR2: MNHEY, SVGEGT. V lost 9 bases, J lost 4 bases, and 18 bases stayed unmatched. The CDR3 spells CASLTLSGDVRYEQYF. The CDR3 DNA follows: TGTGCCAGTCTAACTTTGAGCGGGGACGTGAGGTACGAGCAGTACTTC.

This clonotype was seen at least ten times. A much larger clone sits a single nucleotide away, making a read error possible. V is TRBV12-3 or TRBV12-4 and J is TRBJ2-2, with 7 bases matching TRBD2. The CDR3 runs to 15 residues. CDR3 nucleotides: TGTGCCAGCAGTTTAAGAGGGAGCGGGGTCGGGGAGCTGTGTTTT. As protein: CASSLRGSGVGELCF.

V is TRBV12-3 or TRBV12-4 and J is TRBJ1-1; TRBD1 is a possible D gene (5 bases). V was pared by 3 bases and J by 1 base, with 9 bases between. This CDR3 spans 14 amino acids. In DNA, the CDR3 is TGTGCCAGCAGTTTTGGACACCCGAACACTGAAGCTTTCTTT. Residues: CASSFGHPNTEAFF.

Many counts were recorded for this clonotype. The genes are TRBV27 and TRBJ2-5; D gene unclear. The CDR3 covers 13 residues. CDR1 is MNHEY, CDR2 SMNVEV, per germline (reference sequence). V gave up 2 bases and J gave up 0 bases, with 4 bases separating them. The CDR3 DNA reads TGTGCCAGCAGTTTACACTACCAAGAGACCCAGTACTTC. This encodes CASSLHYQETQYF.

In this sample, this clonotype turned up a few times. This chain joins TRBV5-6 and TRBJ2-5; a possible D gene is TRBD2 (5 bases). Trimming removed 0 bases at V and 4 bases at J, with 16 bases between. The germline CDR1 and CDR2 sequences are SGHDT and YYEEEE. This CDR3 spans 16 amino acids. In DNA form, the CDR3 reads TGTGCCAGCAGCTTGGCCGGACGGGGTTCGGGAGAGACCCAGTACTTC. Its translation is CASSLAGRGSGETQYF.

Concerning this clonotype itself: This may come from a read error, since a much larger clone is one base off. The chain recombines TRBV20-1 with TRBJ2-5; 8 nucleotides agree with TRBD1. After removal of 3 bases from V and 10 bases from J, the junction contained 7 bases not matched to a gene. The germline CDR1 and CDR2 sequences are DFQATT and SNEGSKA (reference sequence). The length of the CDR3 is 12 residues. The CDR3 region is CSARGTGLNQYF. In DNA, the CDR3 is TGCAGTGCTAGGGGGACAGGTTTGAACCAGTACTTC.

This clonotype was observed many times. The CDR3 DNA reads TGTGCCAGCAGCCTGGGTAGGGCTAGTCTGGAGACCCAGTACTTC. Its translation is CASSLGRASLETQYF. The chain couples TRBV7-3 to TRBJ2-5; D unclear. V lost 5 bases, J lost 5 bases, and 18 bases lay in between. Germline V lookup: CDR1 SGHTA, CDR2 FQGTGA. The CDR3 extends over 15 amino acids.

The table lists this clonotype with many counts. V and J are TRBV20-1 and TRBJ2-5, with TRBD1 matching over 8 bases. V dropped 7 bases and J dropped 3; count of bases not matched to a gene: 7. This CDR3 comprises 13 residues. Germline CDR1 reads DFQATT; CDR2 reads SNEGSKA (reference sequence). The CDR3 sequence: CSVEQGVEETQYF. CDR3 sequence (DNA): TGCAGTGTTGAACAGGGGGTAGAAGAGACCCAGTACTTC.

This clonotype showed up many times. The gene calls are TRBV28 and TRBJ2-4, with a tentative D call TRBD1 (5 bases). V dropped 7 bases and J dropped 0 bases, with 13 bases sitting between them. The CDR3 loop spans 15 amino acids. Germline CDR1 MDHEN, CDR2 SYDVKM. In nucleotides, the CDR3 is TGTGCCAGCATGGGGCATACTGTAGCCAAAAACATTCAGTACTTC. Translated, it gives CASMGHTVAKNIQYF.

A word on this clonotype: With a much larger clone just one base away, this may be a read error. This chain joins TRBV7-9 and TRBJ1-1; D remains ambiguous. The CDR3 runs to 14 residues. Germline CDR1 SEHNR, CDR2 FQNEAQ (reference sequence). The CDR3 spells CASSFKQSGTEACF. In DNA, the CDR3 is TGTGCCAGCAGCTTTAAACAGTCGGGCACTGAAGCTTGCTTT.

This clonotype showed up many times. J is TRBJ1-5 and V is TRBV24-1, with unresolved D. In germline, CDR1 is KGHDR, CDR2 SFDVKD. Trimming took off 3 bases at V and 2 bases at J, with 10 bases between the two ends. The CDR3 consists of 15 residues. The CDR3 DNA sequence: TGTGCCACCAGTGATCGGGGTGGAGGCAATCAGCCCCAGCATTTT. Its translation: CATSDRGGGNQPQHF.

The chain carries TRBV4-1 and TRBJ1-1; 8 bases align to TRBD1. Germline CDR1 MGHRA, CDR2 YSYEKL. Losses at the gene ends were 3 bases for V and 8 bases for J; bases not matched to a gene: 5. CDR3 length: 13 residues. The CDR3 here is CASSHPDRAEAFF. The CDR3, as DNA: TGCGCCAGCAGCCACCCGGACAGGGCGGAAGCTTTCTTT.

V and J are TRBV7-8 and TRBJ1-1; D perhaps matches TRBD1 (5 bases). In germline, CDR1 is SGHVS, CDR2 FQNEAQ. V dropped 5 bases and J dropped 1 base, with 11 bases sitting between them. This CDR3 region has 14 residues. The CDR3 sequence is CASSLRVENTEAFF. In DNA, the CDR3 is TGTGCCAGCAGCCTCAGGGTTGAGAACACTGAAGCTTTCTTT.

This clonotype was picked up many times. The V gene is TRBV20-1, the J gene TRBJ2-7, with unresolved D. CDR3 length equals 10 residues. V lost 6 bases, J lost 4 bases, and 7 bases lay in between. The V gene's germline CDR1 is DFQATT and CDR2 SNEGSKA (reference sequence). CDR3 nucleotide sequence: TGCAGTGCGTTGCATTACGAGCAGTACTTC. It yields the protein CSALHYEQYF.

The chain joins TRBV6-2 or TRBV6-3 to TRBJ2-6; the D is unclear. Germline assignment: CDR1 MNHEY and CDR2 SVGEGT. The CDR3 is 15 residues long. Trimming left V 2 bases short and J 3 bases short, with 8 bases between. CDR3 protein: CASSYEVGGANVLTF. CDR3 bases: TGTGCCAGCAGTTACGAGGTCGGTGGGGCCAACGTCCTGACTTTC.

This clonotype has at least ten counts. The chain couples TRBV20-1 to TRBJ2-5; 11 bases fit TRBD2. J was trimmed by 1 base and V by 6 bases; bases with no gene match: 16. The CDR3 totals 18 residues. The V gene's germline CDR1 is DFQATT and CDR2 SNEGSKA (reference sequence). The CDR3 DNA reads TGCAGTGCCCTTCCCTTCCGACTAGCGGGAAAACCCCAAGAGACCCAGTACTTC. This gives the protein CSALPFRLAGKPQETQYF.

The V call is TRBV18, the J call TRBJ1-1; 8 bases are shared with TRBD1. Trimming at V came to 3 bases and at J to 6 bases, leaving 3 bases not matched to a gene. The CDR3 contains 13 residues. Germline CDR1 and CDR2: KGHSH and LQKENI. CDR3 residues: CASSPTDRAEAFF. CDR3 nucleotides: TGTGCCAGCTCACCGACGGACAGGGCTGAAGCTTTCTTT.

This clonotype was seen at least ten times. The CDR3 is CASSQTLWTQSSYNSPLHF. For the CDR3, the DNA is TGTGCCAGCAGTCAAACTCTTTGGACCCAGAGCTCCTATAATTCACCCCTCCACTTT. This chain uses TRBV27 with TRBJ1-6, with unresolved D. Trimming took off 5 bases at V and 0 bases at J, with 20 bases between the two ends. The CDR3 sequence is 19 residues long. Germline assignment: CDR1 MNHEY and CDR2 SMNVEV (reference sequence).

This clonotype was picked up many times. This chain's CDR3 is CASSRDRGYTEAFF. In nucleotides, the CDR3 is TGTGCCAGCAGCAGGGACAGGGGGTACACTGAAGCTTTCTTT. V and J are TRBV27 and TRBJ1-1; 11 bases fit TRBD1. Trimming cost V 6 bases and J 3 bases; bases outside gene matches: 3. Germline V gives CDR1 MNHEY, CDR2 SMNVEV (reference sequence). CDR3 length: 14 amino acids.

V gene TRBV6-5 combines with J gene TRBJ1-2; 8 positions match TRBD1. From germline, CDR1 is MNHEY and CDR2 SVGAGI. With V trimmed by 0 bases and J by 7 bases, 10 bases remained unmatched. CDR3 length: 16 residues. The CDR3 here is CASSYSTSGQDRGYTF. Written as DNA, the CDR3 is TGTGCCAGCAGTTACTCTACCTCGGGACAGGATCGTGGCTACACCTTC.